This TCR beta chain originates from a study of CXCR3-negative and CXCR3-positive naive CD8 T cells. Study results and limitations: TRBV-TRBJ usage was similar across naive CXCR3 subsets but distinct in memory cells. In both naive subsets diversity was comparably high, whereas memory CD8+ cells showed much lower diversity. When CXCR3-positive naive cells were set against CXCR3-negative naive cells, the former had more hydrophobic TRB CDR3s.

With regard to this clonotype: Its target is unknown.

In preparing the TRB cDNA libraries, 5' RACE with UMI labels was used. Reprocessing the 5' RACE reads, TCRdb reports a single entry for every CDR3 protein and omits DNA. The sample shows 60,000 to 70,000 distinct CDR3 sequences, and around 0.7% sits with its ten largest clones. CDR3 length equals 15 residues. Input material: naive CXCR3+ CD8+ T cells from blood. The subset denotes: CD45RO-CCR7+CD27+CD95- naive CD8+ T cells expressing CXCR3 (TNR3+). The receptor was derived from a human donor in good health. Some clones in this sample may be carry-over from other donors' samples. J is TRBJ2-5 and V is TRBV12-3 or TRBV12-4; as DNA is missing, the TRBD1 call by TCRdb cannot be tested. The CDR3: CASNQQGMPAETQYF.